What follows are 24 T cell receptor beta chains derived from one specimen sequenced in a study of cytomegalovirus exposure and HLA in healthy donors. A multiplex PCR was run with 60 Vbeta primers and 13 Jbeta primers. The repertoire was sequenced with immunoSEQ multiplex PCR; TCRdb's copy has only in-frame clones and lacks some. The sample has under 200,000 clones; 80% to 85% are singletons. The sample was PBMCs. Receptors were obtained from a woman between 18 and 29 years old in good health and CMV-seronegative.

V is TRBV11-3 and J is TRBJ2-5, with TRBD1 identical over 8 bases. The trim removed 6 bases at V and 4 bases at J, leaving 10 bases unmatched. Germline V gene lookup returns CDR1 SGHNT and CDR2 YENEEA. The CDR3 contains 15 residues. CDR3 amino acids: CASSSDREGGETQYF. DNA for the CDR3: TGTGCCAGCAGTTCGGACAGGGAAGGAGGAGAGACCCAGTACTTC.

CDR3 nucleotide sequence: TGCGCCAGCAGCTTGGGTACTAGCGGGCCCCCCTACGAGCAGTACTTC. Its protein product is CASSLGTSGPPYEQYF. This rearrangement joins TRBV5-1 to TRBJ2-7, with TRBD2 identical over 9 bases. Losses at the gene ends were 0 bases for V and 2 bases for J; bases not matched to a gene: 6. The CDR3 extends over 16 amino acids. The germline gives CDR1 SGHRS, CDR2 YFSETQ. Filled out from reference TRBV5-1 and TRBJ2-7, the complete variable domain reads KAGVTQTPRYLIKTRGQQVTLSCSPISGHRSVSWYQQTPGQGLQFLFEYFSETQRNKGNFPGRFSGRQFSNSRSEMNVSTLELGDSALYLCASSLGTSGPPYEQYFGPGTRLTVT.

This clone turned up a few times. V usage is TRBV7-9 and J usage is TRBJ2-3; D possibly corresponds to TRBD1 (5 bases). The length of the CDR3 is 16 residues. Germline CDR1 SEHNR, CDR2 FQNEAQ (reference sequence). Trimming removed 2 bases at V and 0 bases at J, with 12 bases between. CDR3 amino acids: CASSLWTTDSTDTQYF. The DNA for the CDR3 is TGTGCCAGCAGCTTATGGACAACTGATAGCACAGATACGCAGTATTTT.

The rearrangement uses TRBV19 and TRBJ1-1; tentative D call: TRBD1 (6 bases). The CDR3 loop spans 13 amino acids. Germline V CDR1 and CDR2: LNHDA, SQIVND (reference sequence). V lost 4 bases to trimming and J lost 5 bases, with 11 bases between them. CDR3 amino acids: CASSTTGLTEAFF. The CDR3 DNA follows: TGTGCCAGTAGTACAACAGGGTTGACTGAAGCTTTCTTT.

The chain carries TRBV6-6 and TRBJ2-2, with TRBD2 identical over 7 bases. V gave up 6 bases and J gave up 0 bases; unmatched junction bases: 7. Germline loops: CDR1 MNHNY, CDR2 SVGAGI (reference sequence). This CDR3 region has 16 residues. The CDR3 spells CASRTPGTTNTGELFF. DNA of the CDR3: TGTGCCAGCAGAACCCCGGGGACTACGAACACCGGGGAGCTGTTTTTT.

V usage is TRBV27 and J usage is TRBJ1-2; D may be TRBD1 (6 bases). V lost 5 bases to trimming and J lost 5 bases, with 30 bases between them. The CDR3 has 19 amino acids. Germline-derived CDR1 and CDR2 are MNHEY and SMNVEV (reference sequence). CDR3 loop: CASSLISGVPARGTYGYTF. CDR3 nucleotide sequence: TGTGCCAGCAGTCTAATCTCAGGGGTTCCAGCCAGAGGAACGTATGGCTACACCTTC.

J is TRBJ2-3 and V is TRBV29-1, with 11 nucleotides matching TRBD2. The CDR3 extends over 14 amino acids. The J segment lost 3 bases and the V segment lost 5 bases, leaving 4 bases of the junction unmatched. Germline CDR1 SQVTM, CDR2 ANQGSEA. CDR3 sequence reads: CSVLSGGGTDTQYF. DNA of the CDR3: TGCAGCGTTCTTAGCGGGGGGGGAACAGATACGCAGTATTTT.

V and J are TRBV5-6 and TRBJ1-2; maybe TRBD1 (6 bases). This CDR3 spans 13 amino acids. V lost 2 bases and J 7 bases, leaving 12 bases between the germline ends. Germline assignment: CDR1 SGHDT and CDR2 YYEEEE. The CDR3 DNA reads TGTGCCAGCAGCTTACCGGCAGGGGTTGGCTACACCTTC. It specifies CASSLPAGVGYTF.

The chain carries TRBV2 and TRBJ2-4; 10 nucleotides agree with TRBD2. CDR1 and CDR2 (germline): SNHLY, FYNNEI. V dropped 4 bases and J dropped 3; count of bases not matched to a gene: 12. The CDR3 runs 18 residues. CDR3 in amino acids: CASSVASGSLVGKNIQYF. CDR3 DNA sequence: TGTGCCAGCAGTGTGGCTAGCGGGAGCTTGGTGGGCAAAAACATTCAGTACTTC.

This rearrangement joins TRBV4-1 to TRBJ2-2, with D tentatively TRBD1 (5 bases). This CDR3 has 17 amino acids. The germline gives CDR1 MGHRA, CDR2 YSYEKL. Trimming cost V 1 base and J 0 bases, with 12 bases left between them. The CDR3 DNA follows: TGCGCCAGCAGCCAAGCCCCTAGGGGCGCGAACACCGGGGAGCTGTTTTTT. This encodes CASSQAPRGANTGELFF.

The chain has TRBV7-9 and TRBJ2-7; 8 bases line up with TRBD1. J lost 5 bases, V lost 1 base, and 4 bases had no gene match. This CDR3 is 14 amino acids long. In germline, CDR1 is SEHNR, CDR2 FQNEAQ (reference sequence). The CDR3 reads CASSLGQGAHEQYF. CDR3 nucleotides: TGTGCCAGCAGCTTAGGGCAGGGGGCCCACGAGCAGTACTTC.

The chain links TRBV28 to TRBJ2-5; D perhaps matches TRBD1 (5 bases). V lost 1 base, J lost 5 bases, and 11 bases lay in between. CDR3 length: 14 residues. The germline V gene encodes CDR1 MDHEN and CDR2 SYDVKM. CDR3 sequence reads: CASSLSLKGETQYF. The CDR3 DNA reads TGTGCCAGCAGTTTATCCCTCAAGGGGGAGACCCAGTACTTC.

The V gene is TRBV2, the J gene TRBJ1-5; TRBD1 is a possible D gene (5 bases). V was clipped by 3 bases and J by 6 bases, with 15 bases between them. Germline CDR1 SNHLY, CDR2 FYNNEI. The CDR3 extends over 15 amino acids. The CDR3: CASSDRQNWRQPQHF. CDR3 nucleotide sequence: TGTGCCAGCAGTGATAGACAGAACTGGCGTCAGCCCCAGCATTTT. The whole variable domain, filled in from reference TRBV2 and TRBJ1-5, reads EPEVTQTPSHQVTQMGQEVILRCVPISNHLYFYWYRQILGQKVEFLVSFYNNEISEKSEIFDDQFSVERPDGSNFTLKIRSTKLEDSAMYFCASSDRQNWRQPQHFGDGTRLSIL.

This chain links TRBV4-1 with TRBJ2-5; D is possibly TRBD2 (7 bases). CDR3 length: 18 amino acids. The V gene lost 4 bases and the J gene lost 3 bases, with 24 bases spanning the gap. The germline V gene encodes CDR1 MGHRA and CDR2 YSYEKL. CDR3 loop: CASSPTRGAADTKETQYF. In DNA form, the CDR3 reads TGCGCCAGCAGCCCAACTCGGGGGGCAGCCGACACGAAAGAGACCCAGTACTTC.

The chain uses TRBV5-1 and TRBJ2-5; no clear D. Judging by the DNA end, TRBJ2-7 fits better; the J call may be wrong. Germline CDR1 SGHRS, CDR2 YFSETQ. The CDR3 is 15 residues long. This CDR3 reads CASSPTPQPGYEQYF. The CDR3 bases are TGCGCCAGCAGCCCGACACCTCAGCCAGGTTACGAGCAGTACTTC.

The rearrangement uses TRBV19 and TRBJ1-3, with 7 bases aligning to TRBD1. The germline V gene encodes CDR1 LNHDA and CDR2 SQIVND (reference sequence). The CDR3 consists of 14 residues. Trimming at V came to 5 bases and at J to 2 bases, leaving 3 bases not matched to a gene. CDR3: CASSRTGTGNTIYF. In DNA form, the CDR3 reads TGTGCCAGTAGTCGGACAGGAACTGGAAACACCATATATTTT.

The table lists this clone with a few counts. This rearrangement joins TRBV10-3 to TRBJ1-1; D not certain. Germline V gives CDR1 ENHRY, CDR2 SYGVKD. Trimming removed 3 bases at V and 10 bases at J, with 18 bases between. The CDR3 spans 14 residues. The CDR3 protein is CAISEITSLAGAFF. The CDR3 bases are TGTGCCATCAGTGAAATAACATCCCTGGCTGGAGCTTTCTTT.

This clone was counted only a few times. The genes are TRBV10-3 and TRBJ2-2, with TRBD2 as a possible D gene (6 bases). CDR3 length equals 14 residues. V was clipped by 6 bases and J by 7 bases, with 15 bases between them. Germline loops: CDR1 ENHRY, CDR2 SYGVKD. The chain's CDR3 is CAISLTLRDGELFF. CDR3 bases: TGTGCCATCAGCCTTACCTTGCGGGACGGGGAGCTGTTTTTT.

The J gene is TRBJ2-5, the V gene TRBV25-1, with D perhaps matching TRBD1 (6 bases). This CDR3 comprises 12 residues. V lost 7 bases to trimming and J lost 7 bases, with 13 bases between them. Germline V gives CDR1 MGHDK, CDR2 SYGVNS. CDR3 sequence (DNA): TGTGCCAGCACCCAGGGGCACGGGACCCAGTACTTC. This encodes CASTQGHGTQYF.

The rearrangement joins TRBV7-8 to TRBJ2-7, with TRBD2 matching 8 bases. Trimming at V came to 4 bases and at J to 0 bases, leaving 8 bases not matched to a gene. Germline CDR1 is SGHVS and CDR2 is FQNEAQ. CDR3 length: 16 residues. CDR3 nucleotides: TGTGCCAGCAGCTCGGGAGGGGGGAAGAGCTCCTACGAGCAGTACTTC. It specifies CASSSGGGKSSYEQYF.

The chain links TRBV5-4 to TRBJ1-1; perhaps TRBD1 as D (5 bases). Germline V lookup: CDR1 SGHNT, CDR2 YYREEE (reference sequence). Trimming removed 2 bases at V and 6 bases at J, with 14 bases between. The CDR3 extends over 14 amino acids. CDR3 region: CASSLGKGVSEAFF. In DNA, the CDR3 is TGTGCCAGCAGCTTAGGAAAAGGGGTCTCTGAAGCTTTCTTT.

The rearrangement joins TRBV19 to TRBJ1-1; D not certain. The germline CDR1 and CDR2 sequences are LNHDA and SQIVND (reference sequence). V was pared by 3 bases and J by 0 bases, with 5 bases between. CDR3 length: 13 amino acids. The CDR3 region has the DNA TGTGCCAGTAGTATTTCCGTGAACACTGAAGCTTTCTTT. Translation: CASSISVNTEAFF.

The chain joins TRBV5-1 to TRBJ2-1; possible D gene TRBD2, 5 bases. The CDR3 sequence is 17 residues long. Germline V gene data show CDR1 as SGHRS and CDR2 as YFSETQ. V was cut by 3 bases and J by 0 bases, with 16 bases left in between. In DNA form, the CDR3 reads TGCGCCAGCAGCTCGACTACCACCTTCAGCTCCTACAATGAGCAGTTCTTC. Its protein is CASSSTTTFSSYNEQFF.

This chain uses TRBV4-2 with TRBJ1-2; weak D call: TRBD1 (5 bases). Trimming took off 0 bases at V and 4 bases at J, with 15 bases between the two ends. In germline, CDR1 is LGHNA, CDR2 YNFKEQ. The CDR3 has 16 amino acids. The CDR3: CASSQEQQGLSYGYTF. The CDR3 DNA is TGTGCCAGCAGCCAAGAACAGCAGGGCCTCAGCTATGGCTACACCTTC.